These 25 T cell receptor beta chains came from one sample sequenced in a study of blood T cell repertoires in COVID-19 (dated by TCRdb to 2019 to 2021). The library relied on the immunoSEQ multiplex PCR assay. The table was pulled from immuneACCESS by TCRdb, which kept in-frame rearrangements only. Such tables lose some clones; where checked, under half of the loss comes from unresolved V genes, and the rest has no known cause. This sample is represented by under 300,000 clones; 85% to 90% of them were singletons. Approximately 2% of the sample is taken by the ten largest. What was sequenced was PBMCs or T cells enriched from blood (not recorded which). The receptor source for this set is a woman aged 60 to 75 who had recovered from COVID-19.

The J gene is TRBJ2-1, the V gene TRBV7-2; TRBD2 agrees at 11 bases. Looked up from germline, CDR1 is SGHTA and CDR2 is FQGNSA. With 2 bases clipped from V and 13 bases from J, the junction kept 4 bases outside the gene matches. The CDR3 consists of 13 residues. The CDR3 DNA follows: TGTGCCAGCAGCTTAACTAGCGGGAGAGACCAGTTCTTC. Translation gives CASSLTSGRDQFF.

V is TRBV4-2 and J is TRBJ2-1, with D unresolved. The V end was cut by 0 bases, the J end by 0 bases, with 6 bases between. The CDR3 contains 15 residues. From germline, CDR1 is LGHNA and CDR2 YNFKEQ. The chain's CDR3 is CASSQEGDSYNEQFF. CDR3 DNA: TGTGCCAGCAGCCAAGAAGGAGACTCCTACAATGAGCAGTTCTTC.

This chain connects TRBV5-4 to TRBJ2-7; D call uncertain. In germline, CDR1 is SGHNT, CDR2 YYREEE (reference sequence). Trimming stripped 4 bases from V and 2 bases from J, with 7 bases between. This CDR3 has 12 amino acids. CDR3 protein: CASSIQTYEQYF. The CDR3 DNA reads as TGTGCCAGCAGCATCCAGACCTACGAGCAGTACTTC.

This rearrangement joins TRBV5-1 to TRBJ2-5; tentatively, D is TRBD2 (5 bases). Looked up from germline, CDR1 is SGHRS and CDR2 is YFSETQ. CDR3 length: 15 residues. Trimming took off 2 bases at V and 3 bases at J, with 14 bases between the two ends. CDR3 nucleotides: TGCGCCAGCAGCTTCCAGACGGACTCCGAAGAGACCCAGTACTTC. Protein product: CASSFQTDSEETQYF.

The V and J genes are TRBV29-1 and TRBJ2-1, with 10 bases that match TRBD1. The CDR3 consists of 15 residues. V shed 7 bases and J 0 bases; nucleotides not matched to a gene: 6. Germline lookup yields CDR1 SQVTM and CDR2 ANQGSEA. The CDR3 loop is CSDGTGESSYNEQFF. Written as DNA, the CDR3 is TGCAGCGATGGGACAGGGGAGAGCTCCTACAATGAGCAGTTCTTC.

The chain joins TRBV7-9 to TRBJ2-5, with 9 nucleotides matching TRBD1. CDR1 and CDR2 (germline): SEHNR, FQNEAQ (reference sequence). Losses at the gene ends were 5 bases for V and 4 bases for J; bases not matched to a gene: 5. The CDR3 is 14 amino acids. The CDR3 coding sequence is TGTGCCAGCAGCGGACAGGGGAAATCAGAGACCCAGTACTTC. Amino acids: CASSGQGKSETQYF.

This chain joins TRBV18 and TRBJ1-5; a weak D match, TRBD1 (5 bases). Germline V gene data show CDR1 as KGHSH and CDR2 as LQKENI. This CDR3 comprises 15 residues. V was clipped by 3 bases and J by 3 bases, with 12 bases between them. CDR3 coding DNA: TGTGCCAGCTCACCCTCCGGGGGTCTCAATCAGCCCCAGCATTTT. Translated, it gives CASSPSGGLNQPQHF.

J is TRBJ2-1 and V is TRBV12-3 or TRBV12-4; 9 bases align to TRBD1. V lost 5 bases and J lost 7; bases outside the gene matches: 3. The CDR3 covers 13 residues. The CDR3 spells CASSLGTGNEQFF. The CDR3 DNA reads TGTGCCAGCAGTCTCGGGACAGGGAATGAGCAGTTCTTC.

This rearrangement joins TRBV19 to TRBJ1-5; the match to TRBD1 covers 7 bases. J gave up 4 bases and V 7 bases, and 13 bases lay outside the gene matches. Per the germline V gene, CDR1 is LNHDA and CDR2 is SQIVND (reference sequence). The CDR3 runs 16 residues. The CDR3 protein is CASNEGAFLGNQPQHF. CDR3 DNA: TGTGCCAGTAACGAGGGGGCATTTCTAGGGAATCAGCCCCAGCATTTT.

This chain uses TRBV6-5 with TRBJ2-1; 8 bases match TRBD2. The J segment lost 14 bases and the V segment lost 0 bases, leaving 15 bases of the junction unmatched. The CDR3 spans 16 residues. Germline CDR1 reads MNHEY; CDR2 reads SVGAGI. DNA of the CDR3: TGTGCCAGCAGTTACTCGACGGCCCGGGGGAGCGGGAGAAAGTTCTTC. Translating gives CASSYSTARGSGRKFF.

The V call is TRBV11-2, the J call TRBJ1-2, with D possibly TRBD1 on 5 matching bases. The CDR3 contains 14 residues. Trimming removed 5 bases from V and 5 bases from J, with 15 bases in between. Germline loops: CDR1 SGHAT, CDR2 FQNNGV. The CDR3 sequence: CASSPSIRGYGYTF. The CDR3 DNA is TGTGCCAGCAGCCCCTCGATCCGGGGGTATGGCTACACCTTC.

The genes are TRBV7-9 and TRBJ1-2; 7 nucleotides match TRBD1. CDR1 SEHNR and CDR2 FQNEAQ come from the germline V gene (reference sequence). Trimming removed 4 bases from V and 4 bases from J; junction bases left unmatched: 3. CDR3 length equals 13 residues. The CDR3 nucleotides read TGTGCCAGCAGCTCGGGACAGTTCTATGGCTACACCTTC. Translation: CASSSGQFYGYTF.

The chain is built from TRBV7-9 and TRBJ1-5; no firm D call. Germline values: CDR1 SEHNR, CDR2 FQNEAQ (reference sequence). Trimming pared 5 bases from V and 4 bases from J, leaving 15 bases between. The CDR3 length is 15 residues. Here the CDR3 reads CASSGGGRTNQPQHF. The CDR3 nucleotides are TGTGCCAGCAGCGGAGGCGGGCGGACGAATCAGCCCCAGCATTTT.

The chain recombines TRBV27 with TRBJ2-7; 7 bases map to TRBD2. CDR1 is MNHEY and CDR2 is SMNVEV in the germline V gene (reference sequence). The V and J ends lost 8 bases and 5 bases, in that order; junction bases with no gene match: 9. This CDR3 has 13 amino acids. The CDR3 here is CASAEGGSNEQYF. CDR3 nucleotides: TGTGCCAGCGCTGAGGGAGGGAGCAACGAGCAGTACTTC.

The chain links TRBV9 to TRBJ2-2, with D possibly matching TRBD2 (6 bases). The CDR3 has 16 residues. The V gene lost 4 bases and the J gene lost 9 bases, with 22 bases spanning the gap. Germline V lookup: CDR1 SGDLS, CDR2 YYNGEE. For the CDR3, the DNA is TGTGCCAGCAGCCCAGGACTAACAAGTCTGTCCCGGGAGCTGTTTTTT. Translated: CASSPGLTSLSRELFF.

This chain joins TRBV30 and TRBJ2-5; possible D gene TRBD2, 5 bases. Germline lookup yields CDR1 GTSNPN and CDR2 SVGIG (reference sequence). The length of the CDR3 is 18 residues. V was clipped by 5 bases and J by 4 bases, with 29 bases between them. The CDR3 DNA is TGTGCCTGGGAGGCCCTCACTAGTTCCCGTGGTGGGCTAGAGACCCAGTACTTC. Its translation is CAWEALTSSRGGLETQYF.

This chain links TRBV28 with TRBJ2-7, with D perhaps matching TRBD1 (6 bases). V was trimmed by 4 bases and J by 6 bases, leaving 19 bases between them. CDR3 length: 15 amino acids. Germline values: CDR1 MDHEN, CDR2 SYDVKM. CDR3 protein: CASSSPGVSPLEQYF. CDR3 DNA sequence: TGTGCCAGCAGTTCACCAGGGGTGTCCCCCCTCGAGCAGTACTTC.

This clone was found once. This chain joins TRBV7-2 and TRBJ1-1, with unresolved D. CDR1 is SGHTA, CDR2 FQGNSA, per germline. Trimming shortened V by 3 bases and J by 3 bases, and 5 bases separated the two germline ends. The CDR3 sequence is 12 residues long. The CDR3, as DNA: TGTGCCAGCAGCTTTTCGTACACTGAAGCTTTCTTT. Protein sequence: CASSFSYTEAFF.

This sequence joins TRBV5-1 and TRBJ2-7; 8 positions agree with TRBD2. With V trimmed by 4 bases and J by 6 bases, 6 bases remained unmatched. Germline assignment: CDR1 SGHRS and CDR2 YFSETQ. This CDR3 is 13 amino acids long. The CDR3 reads CASSPGGAGEQYF. Here the CDR3 DNA reads TGCGCCAGCAGCCCGGGGGGGGCCGGCGAGCAGTACTTC. The full variable domain, completed using reference TRBV5-1 and TRBJ2-7, is KAGVTQTPRYLIKTRGQQVTLSCSPISGHRSVSWYQQTPGQGLQFLFEYFSETQRNKGNFPGRFSGRQFSNSRSEMNVSTLELGDSALYLCASSPGGAGEQYFGPGTRLTVT.

This clone came up once. V usage is TRBV13 and J usage is TRBJ2-7; 11 bases are a match to TRBD1. CDR1 is PRHDT and CDR2 is FYEKMQ in the germline V gene (reference sequence). Trimming at V came to 5 bases and at J to 0 bases, leaving 3 bases not matched to a gene. The CDR3 spans 15 residues. For the CDR3, the DNA is TGTGCCAGCAGCAAGGGGACAGGGGGCTCCTACGAGCAGTACTTC. Amino acids: CASSKGTGGSYEQYF.

The chain carries TRBV5-5 and TRBJ1-2; TRBD1 aligns across 8 bases. J lost 4 bases, V lost 5 bases, and 10 bases had no gene match. CDR1 and CDR2 (germline): SGHKS, YYEKEE (reference sequence). This CDR3 comprises 15 residues. The CDR3 reads CASSWGGQGLYGYTF. CDR3 DNA sequence: TGTGCCAGCAGTTGGGGAGGACAGGGACTCTATGGCTACACCTTC. The complete variable domain, with remaining parts taken from reference TRBV5-5 and TRBJ1-2, reads DAGVTQSPTHLIKTRGQQVTLRCSPISGHKSVSWYQQVLGQGPQFIFQYYEKEERGRGNFPDRFSARQFPNYSSELNVNALLLGDSALYLCASSWGGQGLYGYTFGSGTRLTVV.

V and J are TRBV5-1 and TRBJ1-4; TRBD1 aligns across 9 bases. The CDR3 runs 16 residues. V trimming: 3 bases; J trimming: 3 bases; junction bases outside the gene matches: 6. Germline V gives CDR1 SGHRS, CDR2 YFSETQ. CDR3 bases: TGCGCCAGCAGCTCAGGACAGGGGATACCTAATGAAAAACTGTTTTTT. Residues: CASSSGQGIPNEKLFF.

This chain links TRBV12-5 with TRBJ1-6, with 9 bases lining up with TRBD1. Germline values: CDR1 LGHNT, CDR2 FRNRAP. V lost 4 bases, J lost 10 bases, and 5 bases stayed unmatched. This CDR3 region has 14 residues. In DNA, the CDR3 is TGTGCTAGTGGTTCCGGGACAGGGTCCTCACCCCTCCACTTT. Its translation is CASGSGTGSSPLHF.

This chain connects TRBV9 to TRBJ2-5; 8 nucleotides agree with TRBD1. Germline V gene data show CDR1 as SGDLS and CDR2 as YYNGEE. The junction had 6 bases not matched to a gene; V was cut back by 3 bases and J by 2 bases. The CDR3 spans 15 residues. The CDR3 reads CASSATGGPQETQYF. DNA for the CDR3: TGTGCCAGCAGCGCCACAGGGGGTCCACAAGAGACCCAGTACTTC.

The chain carries TRBV7-9 and TRBJ2-5; tentative D call: TRBD1 (6 bases). The length of the CDR3 is 15 residues. Trimming took 5 bases from V and 2 from J, leaving 15 bases between them. Germline CDR1 is SEHNR and CDR2 is FQNEAQ (reference sequence). The CDR3 DNA is TGTGCCAGCAGCCCAAAACACGGACAGCAAGAGACCCAGTACTTC. This encodes CASSPKHGQQETQYF.